Presented here are 30 T cell receptor beta chains from one specimen sequenced in a study of T-cell memory formation after mild COVID-19. From the 5' RACE reads, TCRdb called clonotypes with MiXCR, one entry per CDR3 protein. The sample holds 150,000 to 200,000 distinct CDR3 sequences, approximately 10% seen once. Sequenced sample: PBMCs or a T cell subset sorted from them (not recorded which). Receptor source: a man younger than 30 who had mild COVID-19 (a few samples of this study predate the infection). Cell type and time point are not known.

This clonotype was seen more than once but under ten times. The V and J genes are TRBV6-6 and TRBJ2-3, with no clear D. Germline-derived CDR1 and CDR2 are MNHNY and SVGAGI (reference sequence). CDR3 length: 15 residues. V gave up 5 bases and J gave up 3 bases, with 15 bases separating them. In DNA form, the CDR3 reads TGTGCCAGCAGTCCCCCTCGTGTCAGTACAGATACGCAGTATTTT. Its protein product is CASSPPRVSTDTQYF.

V is TRBV30 and J is TRBJ1-5; tentative D call: TRBD1 (5 bases). Trimming cost V 0 bases and J 5 bases, with 8 bases left between them. CDR1 and CDR2 from the germline V gene are GTSNPN and SVGIG (reference sequence). The CDR3 length is 13 residues. CDR3 nucleotide sequence: TGTGCCTGGAGTGTACAAGGGGATCAGCCCCAGCATTTT. It specifies CAWSVQGDQPQHF.

This clonotype was seen a handful of times. The V call is TRBV20-1, the J call TRBJ1-5; tentatively, D is TRBD1 (5 bases). The ends were cut back, 0 bases at V and 5 bases at J, with 17 bases in the middle. The germline gives CDR1 DFQATT, CDR2 SNEGSKA (reference sequence). The CDR3 has 16 residues. CDR3 sequence reads: CSARDRRQGYDQPQHF. The CDR3 DNA sequence: TGCAGTGCTAGAGATCGTCGGCAGGGATACGATCAGCCCCAGCATTTT.

The V and J genes are TRBV19 and TRBJ1-3; 8 bases fit TRBD1. This CDR3 is built from 15 residues. The V segment lost 8 bases and the J segment 2 bases; nucleotides outside the gene matches: 8. CDR1 is LNHDA, CDR2 SQIVND, per germline (reference sequence). The CDR3 DNA sequence: TGTGCCAGTGGCACAGGGGGAAGTGCTGGAAACACCATATATTTT. Translating it yields CASGTGGSAGNTIYF.

The chain recombines TRBV7-9 with TRBJ2-1; 13 bases align to TRBD2. Unmatched junction bases numbered 8, after V lost 5 bases and J lost 4 bases. CDR1 and CDR2 from the germline V gene are SEHNR and FQNEAQ (reference sequence). The CDR3 has 17 amino acids. This CDR3 is CASSPYPGLAGYNEQFF. The CDR3, as DNA: TGTGCCAGCAGCCCCTATCCGGGACTAGCGGGGTACAATGAGCAGTTCTTC. Full variable domain (missing parts from reference TRBV7-9 and TRBJ2-1): DTGVSQNPRHKITKRGQNVTFRCDPISEHNRLYWYRQTLGQGPEFLTYFQNEAQLEKSRLLSDRFSAERPKGSFSTLEIQRTEQGDSAMYLCASSPYPGLAGYNEQFFGPGTRLTVL.

This clonotype has a handful of counts. CDR3 sequence: CASSRPGPSYNEQFF. CDR3 nucleotides: TGTGCCAGCAGCCGGCCCGGGCCCTCCTACAATGAGCAGTTCTTC. The chain joins TRBV12-3 or TRBV12-4 to TRBJ2-1; D gene uncertain. The CDR3 contains 15 residues. With 6 bases removed from V and 0 bases from J, the gap between germline ends came to 12 bases.

This clonotype was seen many times. The chain combines TRBV5-1 with TRBJ2-1, with D possibly matching TRBD1 (5 bases). From germline, CDR1 is SGHRS and CDR2 YFSETQ. V lost 2 bases, J lost 4 bases, and 7 bases lay in between. CDR3 length: 13 amino acids. CDR3 sequence: CASSLQVYNEQFF. The CDR3 nucleotides read TGCGCCAGCAGCTTACAGGTATACAATGAGCAGTTCTTC. Looking up the rest from reference TRBV5-1 and TRBJ2-1 gives the full variable domain: KAGVTQTPRYLIKTRGQQVTLSCSPISGHRSVSWYQQTPGQGLQFLFEYFSETQRNKGNFPGRFSGRQFSNSRSEMNVSTLELGDSALYLCASSLQVYNEQFFGPGTRLTVL.

This clonotype was detected many times. V gene TRBV7-9 combines with J gene TRBJ1-4; D is perhaps TRBD1 (6 bases). Between the trimmed V and J ends, which lost 3 bases and 3 bases, there was a span of 8 bases. CDR3 length equals 14 residues. CDR1 and CDR2 from the germline V gene are SEHNR and FQNEAQ (reference sequence). The CDR3 DNA reads TGTGCCAGCAGCTTTGGGACATCTAATGAAAAACTGTTTTTT. Residues: CASSFGTSNEKLFF.

The chain recombines TRBV29-1 with TRBJ2-1; 10 positions agree with TRBD2. The CDR3 consists of 13 residues. Germline values: CDR1 SQVTM, CDR2 ANQGSEA. V was clipped by 4 bases and J by 8 bases; unmatched bases: 5. CDR3 in amino acids: CSVAGTSVDEQFF. The CDR3 region has the DNA TGCAGCGTTGCCGGGACTAGCGTCGATGAGCAGTTCTTC.

A few counts support this clonotype. The rearrangement uses TRBV12-3 or TRBV12-4 and TRBJ1-3; TRBD1 aligns across 7 bases. V was clipped by 5 bases and J by 6 bases; unmatched bases: 4. The CDR3 is 13 residues long. The CDR3 DNA reads as TGTGCCAGCAGTAGGGACAGACTAAACACCATATATTTT. Protein sequence: CASSRDRLNTIYF.

The chain carries TRBV6-5 and TRBJ2-1; D not resolved. Germline values: CDR1 MNHEY, CDR2 SVGAGI. The CDR3 is 16 amino acids. V gave up 6 bases and J gave up 0 bases, with 15 bases separating them. CDR3 sequence reads: CASRDPGFSSYNEQFF. The CDR3 nucleotides read TGTGCCAGCAGAGACCCGGGTTTTAGCTCCTACAATGAGCAGTTCTTC.

The rearrangement links TRBV12-3 or TRBV12-4 to TRBJ2-5; 9 bases are a match to TRBD1. The CDR3 covers 14 residues. V lost 4 bases and J lost 5; bases outside the gene matches: 5. The CDR3 bases are TGTGCCAGCAGTTCACAGGGGGCCGGGGAGACCCAGTACTTC. Residues: CASSSQGAGETQYF.

This clonotype was seen only a few times. The chain employs TRBV20-1 and TRBJ1-5; maybe TRBD1 (5 bases). V was pared by 5 bases and J by 8 bases, with 13 bases between. This CDR3 comprises 12 residues. CDR1 is DFQATT and CDR2 is SNEGSKA in the germline V gene (reference sequence). Here the CDR3 reads CSADHPGEPQHF. The CDR3 DNA reads as TGCAGTGCTGACCACCCGGGGGAGCCCCAGCATTTT.

The J gene is TRBJ2-2, the V gene TRBV28; D remains ambiguous. Trimming took off 7 bases at V and 5 bases at J, with 8 bases between the two ends. This CDR3 is 12 amino acids long. Germline V gene lookup returns CDR1 MDHEN and CDR2 SYDVKM. The CDR3 loop is CASISRTGELFF. The DNA for the CDR3 is TGTGCCAGCATTTCGCGGACCGGGGAGCTGTTTTTT.

This chain joins TRBV5-1 and TRBJ2-2; possibly TRBD1 for D (6 bases). CDR1 is SGHRS, CDR2 YFSETQ, per germline. There are 15 residues in the CDR3. The ends were cut back, 2 bases at V and 4 bases at J, with 12 bases in the middle. CDR3 in amino acids: CASSFRDTITGELFF. In DNA, the CDR3 is TGCGCCAGCAGCTTCCGGGACACGATCACCGGGGAGCTGTTTTTT.

The rearrangement uses TRBV27 and TRBJ1-2; the D gene is possibly TRBD1 (5 bases). In germline, CDR1 is MNHEY, CDR2 SMNVEV (reference sequence). The CDR3 extends over 14 amino acids. V was shortened by 5 bases and J by 4 bases, with 14 bases between the two germline ends. The CDR3 DNA is TGTGCCAGCAGTAGCCAGGGTAGTGCCTATGGCTACACCTTC. Translating it yields CASSSQGSAYGYTF.

This clonotype came up a few times. J is TRBJ1-1 and V is TRBV9, with D possibly matching TRBD1 (6 bases). The CDR3 runs to 14 residues. The germline V and J ends were trimmed by 0 bases and 6 bases, with 12 bases remaining between them. Germline values: CDR1 SGDLS, CDR2 YYNGEE. CDR3 coding DNA: TGTGCCAGCAGCGTAGCAGGGAAGGGGGCTGAAGCTTTCTTT. This codes for CASSVAGKGAEAFF.

This clonotype was counted between two and nine times. J is TRBJ2-1 and V is TRBV6-5; TRBD2 aligns across 9 bases. After removal of 0 bases from V and 11 bases from J, the junction contained 8 bases not matched to a gene. The CDR3 extends over 15 amino acids. Germline V gene lookup returns CDR1 MNHEY and CDR2 SVGAGI. The CDR3 DNA reads TGTGCCAGCAGTTACTCCAAGGGAGCGGGGGGTCAGCAGTTCTTC. Encoded protein: CASSYSKGAGGQQFF.

The J gene is TRBJ1-5, the V gene TRBV12-3 or TRBV12-4; D is perhaps TRBD1 (6 bases). Between the trimmed V and J ends, which lost 8 bases and 7 bases, there was a span of 21 bases. The CDR3 has 15 residues. The CDR3 loop reads CASGGGALLRQPQHF. The CDR3 DNA is TGTGCCAGCGGGGGGGGGGCTCTTTTAAGACAGCCCCAGCATTTT.

This chain uses TRBV14 with TRBJ1-1; TRBD1 matches at 7 bases. Germline lookup yields CDR1 SGHDN and CDR2 FVKESK. V lost 3 bases to trimming and J lost 0 bases; unmatched junction nucleotides: 1. This CDR3 region has 14 residues. This chain's CDR3 is CASSQGQLNTEAFF. The CDR3 DNA reads as TGTGCCAGCAGCCAGGGACAGCTGAACACTGAAGCTTTCTTT.

The V and J genes are TRBV19 and TRBJ2-3; 7 bases fit TRBD1. V lost 3 bases and J lost 10; bases outside the gene matches: 10. This CDR3 has 14 residues. Germline CDR1 LNHDA, CDR2 SQIVND (reference sequence). Written as DNA, the CDR3 is TGTGCCAGTAGTATGGCAACGCGACAGGGAGCGCAGTATTTT. This gives the protein CASSMATRQGAQYF.

V gene TRBV9 combines with J gene TRBJ1-6; the D is unclear. Trimming shortened V by 3 bases and J by 7 bases, and 11 bases separated the two germline ends. Germline V lookup: CDR1 SGDLS, CDR2 YYNGEE. The CDR3 runs to 14 residues. The CDR3, as DNA: TGTGCCAGCAGCGAGGGTCAAGAAAATTCACCCCTCCACTTT. Translation gives CASSEGQENSPLHF.

A few counts support this clonotype. This chain connects TRBV20-1 to TRBJ2-5, with TRBD1 matching over 9 bases. Germline CDR1 DFQATT, CDR2 SNEGSKA (reference sequence). V shed 6 bases and J 4 bases; nucleotides not matched to a gene: 6. CDR3 size: 13 residues. As DNA, the CDR3 is TGCAGTGCCTTGGACAGGGGAGGAGAGACCCAGTACTTC. Its translation: CSALDRGGETQYF.

This clonotype occurred a few times. J is TRBJ2-5 and V is TRBV7-7; D not resolved. V lost 5 bases, J lost 1 base, and 14 bases lay in between. The germline V gene has CDR1 SSHAT and CDR2 FNYEAQ (reference sequence). The length of the CDR3 is 15 residues. CDR3 sequence: CASSIIPGAQETQYF. The CDR3 DNA sequence: TGTGCCAGCAGCATTATCCCAGGAGCCCAAGAGACCCAGTACTTC.

The CDR3 is CASSRGEGASYEQYF. The CDR3 DNA reads as TGTGCCAGCAGCAGAGGGGAAGGGGCCTCCTACGAGCAGTACTTC. V usage is TRBV21-1 and J usage is TRBJ2-7; TRBD1, the table's D call, lacks a check against the DNA. TRBV21-1 is flagged as a pseudogene. The CDR3 runs to 15 residues.

This chain joins TRBV20-1 and TRBJ1-1; a possible D gene is TRBD1 (5 bases). Trimming removed 0 bases from V and 2 bases from J, with 13 bases in between. The germline gives CDR1 DFQATT, CDR2 SNEGSKA (reference sequence). CDR3 length: 15 amino acids. The CDR3 nucleotides read TGCAGTGCTAGAGATCGGAGGGACCCAAACACTGAAGCTTTCTTT. Protein product: CSARDRRDPNTEAFF.

The table lists this clonotype with many counts. The chain recombines TRBV29-1 with TRBJ1-3, with D hard to call. The CDR3 is 14 residues long. Germline V lookup: CDR1 SQVTM, CDR2 ANQGSEA. V was trimmed by 7 bases and J by 0 bases, leaving 13 bases between them. CDR3 protein: CSASEVSSGNTIYF. The CDR3 DNA reads as TGCAGCGCAAGCGAGGTTTCCTCTGGAAACACCATATATTTT.

V and J are TRBV9 and TRBJ2-5; D is perhaps TRBD1 or TRBD2 (6 bases each). This CDR3 contains 14 residues. The germline gives CDR1 SGDLS, CDR2 YYNGEE. Trimming shortened V by 1 base and J by 5 bases, and 12 bases separated the two germline ends. The CDR3 spells CASSVRGLAETQYF. CDR3 in DNA: TGTGCCAGCAGCGTACGGGGGCTTGCGGAGACCCAGTACTTC.

This clonotype was seen just once. The chain combines TRBV6-2 or TRBV6-3 with TRBJ1-1; TRBD1 is a possible D gene (6 bases). Per germline, CDR1 MNHEY and CDR2 SVGEGT. Trimming cost V 7 bases and J 0 bases, with 15 bases left between them. The CDR3 is made up of 15 amino acids. In DNA form, the CDR3 reads TGTGCCAGCACTATCCGGACAGCCATGAACACTGAAGCTTTCTTT. Protein sequence: CASTIRTAMNTEAFF.

V gene TRBV9 combines with J gene TRBJ2-3; 10 bases map to TRBD2. The CDR3 extends over 14 amino acids. Germline CDR1 reads SGDLS; CDR2 reads YYNGEE. V was pared by 2 bases and J by 6 bases, with 3 bases of the junction left unmatched. For the CDR3, the DNA is TGTGCCAGCAGCGTCCTAGCGGGGGTTGATACGCAGTATTTT. It is translated as CASSVLAGVDTQYF. Looking up the rest from reference TRBV9 and TRBJ2-3 gives the full variable domain: DSGVTQTPKHLITATGQRVTLRCSPRSGDLSVYWYQQSLDQGLQFLIQYYNGEERAKGNILERFSAQQFPDLHSELNLSSLELGDSALYFCASSVLAGVDTQYFGPGTRLTVL.